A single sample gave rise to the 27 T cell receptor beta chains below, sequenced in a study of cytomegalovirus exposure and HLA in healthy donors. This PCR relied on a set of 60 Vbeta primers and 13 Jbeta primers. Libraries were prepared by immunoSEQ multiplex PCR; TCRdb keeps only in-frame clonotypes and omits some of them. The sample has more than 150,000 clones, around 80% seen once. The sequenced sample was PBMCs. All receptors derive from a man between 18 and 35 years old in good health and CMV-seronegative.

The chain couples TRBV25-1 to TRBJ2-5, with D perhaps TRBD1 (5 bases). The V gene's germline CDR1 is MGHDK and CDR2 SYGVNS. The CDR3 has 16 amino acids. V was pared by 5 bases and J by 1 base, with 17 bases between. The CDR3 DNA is TGTGCCAGCAGTTCCCCCGGCGGAAGGGGCCAAGAGACCCAGTACTTC. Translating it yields CASSSPGGRGQETQYF.

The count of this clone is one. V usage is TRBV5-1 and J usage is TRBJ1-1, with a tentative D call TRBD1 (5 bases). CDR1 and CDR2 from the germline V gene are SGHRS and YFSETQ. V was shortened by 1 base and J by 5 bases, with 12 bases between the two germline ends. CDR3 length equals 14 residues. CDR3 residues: CASSLLTGETEAFF. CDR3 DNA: TGCGCCAGCAGCTTGTTAACGGGGGAAACTGAAGCTTTCTTT.

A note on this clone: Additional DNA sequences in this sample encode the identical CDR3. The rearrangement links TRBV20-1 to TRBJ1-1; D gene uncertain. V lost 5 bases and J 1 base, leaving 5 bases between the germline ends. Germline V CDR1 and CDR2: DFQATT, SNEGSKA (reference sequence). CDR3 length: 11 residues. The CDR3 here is CSASGNTEAFF. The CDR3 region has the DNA TGCAGTGCTTCGGGGAACACTGAAGCTTTCTTT.

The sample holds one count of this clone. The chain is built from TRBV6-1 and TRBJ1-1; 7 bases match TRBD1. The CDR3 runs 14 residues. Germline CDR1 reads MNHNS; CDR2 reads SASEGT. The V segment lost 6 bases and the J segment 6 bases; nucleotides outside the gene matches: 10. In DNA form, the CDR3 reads TGTGCCAGCAGCTATACAGGGGAGCGCGCTGAAGCTTTCTTT. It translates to CASSYTGERAEAFF.

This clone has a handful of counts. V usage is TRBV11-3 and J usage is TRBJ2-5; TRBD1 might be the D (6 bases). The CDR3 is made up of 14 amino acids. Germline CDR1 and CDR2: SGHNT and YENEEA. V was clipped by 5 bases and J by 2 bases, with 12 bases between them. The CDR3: CASSPRGEQETQYF. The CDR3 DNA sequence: TGTGCCAGCAGCCCCAGGGGTGAACAAGAGACCCAGTACTTC.

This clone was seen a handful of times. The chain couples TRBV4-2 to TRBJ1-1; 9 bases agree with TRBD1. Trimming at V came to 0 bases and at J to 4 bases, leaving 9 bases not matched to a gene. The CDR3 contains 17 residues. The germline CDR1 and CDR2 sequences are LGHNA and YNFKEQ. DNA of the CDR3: TGTGCCAGCAGCCAAGATGGGACAGGGAGTGTGAGCACTGAAGCTTTCTTT. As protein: CASSQDGTGSVSTEAFF.

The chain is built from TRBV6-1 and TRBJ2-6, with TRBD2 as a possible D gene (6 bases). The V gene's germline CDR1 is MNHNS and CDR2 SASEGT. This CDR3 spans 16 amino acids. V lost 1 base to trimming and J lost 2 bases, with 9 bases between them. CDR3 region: CASSEVGGAGANVLTF. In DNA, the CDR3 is TGTGCCAGCAGTGAAGTGGGGGGAGCTGGGGCCAACGTCCTGACTTTC.

Here the CDR3 reads CASSVTPDEKLFF. Written as DNA, the CDR3 is TGTGCCAGCAGTGTTACACCAGATGAAAAACTGTTTTTT. V gene TRBV6-1 combines with J gene TRBJ1-4; D ambiguous. V shed 4 bases and J shed 6 bases, with 9 bases lying between them. The CDR3 loop spans 13 amino acids. Germline V CDR1 and CDR2: MNHNS, SASEGT.

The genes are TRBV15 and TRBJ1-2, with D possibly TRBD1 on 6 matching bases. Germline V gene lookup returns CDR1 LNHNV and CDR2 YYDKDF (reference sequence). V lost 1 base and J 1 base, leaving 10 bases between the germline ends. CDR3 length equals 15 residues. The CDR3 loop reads CATSRVDRDNYGYTF. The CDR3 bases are TGTGCCACCAGCAGAGTGGACAGAGATAACTATGGCTACACCTTC. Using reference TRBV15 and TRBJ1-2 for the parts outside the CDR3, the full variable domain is DAMVIQNPRYQVTQFGKPVTLSCSQTLNHNVMYWYQQKSSQAPKLLFHYYDKDFNNEADTPDNFQSRRPNTSFCFLDIRSPGLGDTAMYLCATSRVDRDNYGYTFGSGTRLTVV.

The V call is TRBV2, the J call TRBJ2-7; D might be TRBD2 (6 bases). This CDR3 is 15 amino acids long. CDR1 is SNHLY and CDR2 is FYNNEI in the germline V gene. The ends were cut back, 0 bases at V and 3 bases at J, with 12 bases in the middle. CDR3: CASSEAAAGGYEQYF. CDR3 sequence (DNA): TGTGCCAGCAGTGAAGCAGCAGCCGGGGGCTACGAGCAGTACTTC.

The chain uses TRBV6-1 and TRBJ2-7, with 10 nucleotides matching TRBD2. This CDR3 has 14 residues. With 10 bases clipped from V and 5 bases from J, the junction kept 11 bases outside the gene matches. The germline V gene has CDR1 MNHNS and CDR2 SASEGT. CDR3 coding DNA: TGTGCCACCAAACCGCTAGCGGGAGCCCACGAGCAGTACTTC. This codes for CATKPLAGAHEQYF.

The CDR3 bases are TGTGCCAGCAGCCAGACAGGGGGAAACACCATATATTTT. Amino acid sequence: CASSQTGGNTIYF. V and J are TRBV6-5 and TRBJ1-3; 7 bases align to TRBD1. The CDR3 consists of 13 residues. Germline V gives CDR1 MNHEY, CDR2 SVGAGI. V shed 6 bases, J shed 4 bases, and the junction held 3 bases outside the gene matches.

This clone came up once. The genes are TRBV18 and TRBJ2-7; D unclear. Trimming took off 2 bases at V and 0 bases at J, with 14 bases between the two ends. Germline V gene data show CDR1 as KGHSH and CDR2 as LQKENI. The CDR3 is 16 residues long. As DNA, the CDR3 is TGTGCCAGCTCACCAGAGGCCCTCCCAAGCTCCTACGAGCAGTACTTC. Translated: CASSPEALPSSYEQYF.

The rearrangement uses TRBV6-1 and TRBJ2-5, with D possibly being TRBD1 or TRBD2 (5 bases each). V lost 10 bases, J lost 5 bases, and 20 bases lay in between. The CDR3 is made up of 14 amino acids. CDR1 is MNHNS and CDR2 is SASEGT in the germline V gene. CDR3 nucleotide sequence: TGTGCCAACAGGTTGGGCGGGCCGTTGGAGACCCAGTACTTC. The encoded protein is CANRLGGPLETQYF.

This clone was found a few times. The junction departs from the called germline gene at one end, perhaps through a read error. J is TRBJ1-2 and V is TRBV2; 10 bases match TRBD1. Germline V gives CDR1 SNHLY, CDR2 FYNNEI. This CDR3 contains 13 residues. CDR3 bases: TGTGCCAGCAGTGAAGTCCCGGGACAGGGGATCGCCTTC. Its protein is CASSEVPGQGIAF.

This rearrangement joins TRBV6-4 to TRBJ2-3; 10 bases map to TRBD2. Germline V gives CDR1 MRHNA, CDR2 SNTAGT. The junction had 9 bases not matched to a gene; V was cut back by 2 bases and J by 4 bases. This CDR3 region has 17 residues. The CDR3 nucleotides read TGTGCCAGCAGTGACGACCAGAGCGGGAGGGGCCCAGATACGCAGTATTTT. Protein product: CASSDDQSGRGPDTQYF.

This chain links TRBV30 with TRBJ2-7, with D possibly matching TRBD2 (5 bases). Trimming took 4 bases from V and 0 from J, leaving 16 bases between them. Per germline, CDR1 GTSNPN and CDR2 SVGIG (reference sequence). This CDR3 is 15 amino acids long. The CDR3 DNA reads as TGTGCCTGGAACGAGGGTATACCGAGCTCCTACGAGCAGTACTTC. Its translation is CAWNEGIPSSYEQYF.

The CDR3 DNA reads as TGCGCCAGCAGCCAAGACCCTGCGTCTCTTGAGCAGTTCTTC. Its translation is CASSQDPASLEQFF. The chain uses TRBV4-1 and TRBJ2-1; D gene uncertain. Germline V gene sequence: CDR1 MGHRA, CDR2 YSYEKL. This CDR3 is 14 amino acids long. Trimming stripped 0 bases from V and 9 bases from J, with 12 bases between.

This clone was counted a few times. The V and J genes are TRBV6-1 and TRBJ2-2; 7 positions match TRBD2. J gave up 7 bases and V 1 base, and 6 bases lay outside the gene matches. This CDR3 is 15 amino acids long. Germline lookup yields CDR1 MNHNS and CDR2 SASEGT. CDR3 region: CASSEGAGEGGELFF. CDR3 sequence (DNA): TGTGCCAGCAGTGAAGGGGCGGGAGAGGGCGGGGAGCTGTTTTTT.

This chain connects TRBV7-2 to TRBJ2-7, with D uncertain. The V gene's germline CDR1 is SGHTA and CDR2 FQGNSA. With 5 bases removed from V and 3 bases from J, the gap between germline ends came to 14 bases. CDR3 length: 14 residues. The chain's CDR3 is CASSRLTSNYEQYF. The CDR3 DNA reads TGTGCCAGCAGCCGGTTGACTTCGAACTACGAGCAGTACTTC.

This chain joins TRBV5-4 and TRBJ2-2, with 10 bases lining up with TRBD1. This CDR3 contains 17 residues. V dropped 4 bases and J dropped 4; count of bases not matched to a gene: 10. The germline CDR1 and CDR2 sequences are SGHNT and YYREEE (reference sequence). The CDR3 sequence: CASSPPGTGAITGELFF. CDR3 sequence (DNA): TGTGCCAGCAGCCCCCCCGGGACAGGGGCTATCACCGGGGAGCTGTTTTTT.

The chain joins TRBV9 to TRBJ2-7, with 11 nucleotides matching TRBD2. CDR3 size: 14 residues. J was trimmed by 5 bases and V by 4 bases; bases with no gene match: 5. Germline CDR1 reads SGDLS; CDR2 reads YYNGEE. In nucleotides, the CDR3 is TGTGCCAGCAGCCCCTGGGGACTAGCGGACGAGCAGTACTTC. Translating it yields CASSPWGLADEQYF.

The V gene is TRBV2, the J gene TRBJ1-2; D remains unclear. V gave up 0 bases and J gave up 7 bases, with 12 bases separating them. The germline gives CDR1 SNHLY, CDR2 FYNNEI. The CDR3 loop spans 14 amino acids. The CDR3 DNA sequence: TGTGCCAGCAGTGAAGCGCAGAGGGCTGCTGGCTACACCTTC. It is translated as CASSEAQRAAGYTF.

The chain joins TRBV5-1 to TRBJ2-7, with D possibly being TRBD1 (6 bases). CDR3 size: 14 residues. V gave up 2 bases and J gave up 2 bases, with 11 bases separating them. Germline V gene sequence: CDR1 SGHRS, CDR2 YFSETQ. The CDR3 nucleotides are TGCGCCAGCAGCTTTGCAGGGGTGACCTACGAGCAGTACTTC. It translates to CASSFAGVTYEQYF. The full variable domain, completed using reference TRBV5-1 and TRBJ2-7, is KAGVTQTPRYLIKTRGQQVTLSCSPISGHRSVSWYQQTPGQGLQFLFEYFSETQRNKGNFPGRFSGRQFSNSRSEMNVSTLELGDSALYLCASSFAGVTYEQYFGPGTRLTVT.

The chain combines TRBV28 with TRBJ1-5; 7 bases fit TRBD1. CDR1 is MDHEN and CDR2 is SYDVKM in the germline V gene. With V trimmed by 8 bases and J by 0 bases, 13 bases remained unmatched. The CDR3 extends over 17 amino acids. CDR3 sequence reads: CASEDRFFRYSNQPQHF. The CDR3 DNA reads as TGTGCCAGCGAGGACAGGTTCTTTCGGTATAGCAATCAGCCCCAGCATTTT.

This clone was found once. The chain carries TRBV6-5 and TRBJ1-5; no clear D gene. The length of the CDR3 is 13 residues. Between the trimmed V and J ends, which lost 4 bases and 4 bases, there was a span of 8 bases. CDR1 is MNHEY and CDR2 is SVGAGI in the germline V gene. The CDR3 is CASSFTDNQPQHF. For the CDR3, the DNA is TGTGCCAGCAGTTTTACAGATAATCAGCCCCAGCATTTT.

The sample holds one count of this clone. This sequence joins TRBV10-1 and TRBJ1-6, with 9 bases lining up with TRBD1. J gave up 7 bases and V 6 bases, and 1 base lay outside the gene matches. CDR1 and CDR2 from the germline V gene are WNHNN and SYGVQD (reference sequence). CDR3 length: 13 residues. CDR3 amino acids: CASRQGANSPLHF. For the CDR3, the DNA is TGCGCCAGCAGACAGGGGGCGAATTCACCCCTCCACTTT.